The 9 T cell receptor beta chains reported below all come from one sample, sequenced in a study of cytomegalovirus exposure and HLA in healthy donors. Both 60 Vbeta primers and 13 Jbeta primers went into the PCR. Generated by immunoSEQ multiplex PCR, the TCRdb table keeps only in-frame clones and is missing some. The sample yields under 150,000 clones, around 83% seen once. The sequenced material came from PBMCs. The receptors derive from a young woman in good health and CMV-seropositive.

The rearrangement uses TRBV29-1 and TRBJ2-3; 9 bases align to TRBD1. Germline CDR1 reads SQVTM; CDR2 reads ANQGSEA. The CDR3 is made up of 13 amino acids. Trimming removed 6 bases from V and 2 bases from J; junction bases left unmatched: 3. CDR3 bases: TGCAGCGTCCGGACAGGGGCCACAGATACGCAGTATTTT. Its protein is CSVRTGATDTQYF.

This clone was detected a few times. The chain recombines TRBV29-1 with TRBJ2-7; D gene unclear. This CDR3 is 12 amino acids long. Per germline, CDR1 SQVTM and CDR2 ANQGSEA. Trimming shortened V by 0 bases and J by 7 bases, and 10 bases separated the two germline ends. CDR3 amino acids: CSVEDPFEEQYF. The CDR3 region has the DNA TGCAGCGTTGAAGATCCCTTCGAGGAGCAGTACTTC.

The chain is built from TRBV19 and TRBJ2-2; D is perhaps TRBD2 (5 bases). This CDR3 has 15 residues. V lost 7 bases, J lost 1 base, and 13 bases lay in between. Germline-derived CDR1 and CDR2 are LNHDA and SQIVND (reference sequence). CDR3: CASMSVGLNTGELFF. In DNA form, the CDR3 reads TGTGCCAGTATGTCGGTAGGACTGAACACCGGGGAGCTGTTTTTT.

The chain joins TRBV4-2 to TRBJ1-1; TRBD1 is a possible D gene (5 bases). The V and J ends lost 0 bases and 1 base respectively, with 6 bases between them. CDR3 length: 14 residues. Germline V CDR1 and CDR2: LGHNA, YNFKEQ. CDR3 sequence (DNA): TGTGCCAGCAGCCAAGAGGGGCCGAACACTGAAGCTTTCTTT. Protein product: CASSQEGPNTEAFF.

The genes are TRBV6-1 and TRBJ2-3; 7 nucleotides match TRBD2. Germline V gives CDR1 MNHNS, CDR2 SASEGT. V was pared by 8 bases and J by 4 bases, with 0 bases of the junction left unmatched. CDR3 length equals 11 residues. Here the CDR3 reads CASGGADTQYF. CDR3 bases: TGTGCCAGCGGGGGGGCAGATACGCAGTATTTT.

This clone appeared a single time. CDR3 nucleotide sequence: TGTGCCAGCAGTGTAGAGACAAGTGAAAAACTGTTTTTT. Its translation is CASSVETSEKLFF. The V call is TRBV2, the J call TRBJ1-4; no clear D gene. Germline loops: CDR1 SNHLY, CDR2 FYNNEI. This CDR3 is built from 13 residues. V lost 4 bases to trimming and J lost 7 bases, with 10 bases between them.

The genes are TRBV7-2 and TRBJ1-1; D is undetermined. Trimming shortened V by 5 bases and J by 4 bases, and 14 bases separated the two germline ends. This CDR3 is 14 amino acids long. The V gene's germline CDR1 is SGHTA and CDR2 FQGNSA. The CDR3, as DNA: TGTGCCAGCAGCCTATCAATTTCGGGCACTGAAGCTTTCTTT. This encodes CASSLSISGTEAFF.

This clone has more than one count but fewer than ten. The CDR3 here is CASSLGQGFNQPQHF. CDR3 DNA sequence: TGTGCCAGCAGCTTGGGACAGGGGTTCAATCAGCCCCAGCATTTT. The chain employs TRBV7-9 and TRBJ1-5; 10 nucleotides match TRBD1. This CDR3 region has 15 residues. In germline, CDR1 is SEHNR, CDR2 FQNEAQ (reference sequence). The junction had 2 bases not matched to a gene; V was cut back by 3 bases and J by 3 bases.

The count of this clone is one. The chain has TRBV18 and TRBJ1-1; 8 bases match TRBD1. CDR1 is KGHSH, CDR2 LQKENI, per germline. The CDR3 totals 17 residues. V shed 3 bases, J shed 4 bases, and the junction held 13 bases outside the gene matches. The CDR3 coding sequence is TGTGCCAGCTCACCTCAAACAGGGGGGGATAGGGTCACTGAAGCTTTCTTT. It is translated as CASSPQTGGDRVTEAFF.